In this sample, the clone carrying this T cell receptor beta chain turned up a few times. The germline V gene encodes CDR1 SEHNR and CDR2 FQNEAQ (reference sequence). V lost 3 bases and J lost 2, with 9 bases in between. The CDR3 is made up of 14 amino acids. Researchers took blood at baseline, on cycle 4 day 1, and on cycle 7 day 1. Sequencing used immunoSEQ multiplex PCR; TCRdb keeps in-frame clones, though not all of them. Of approximately 77,000 clones listed, roughly 87% are singletons. These data originate in a study of OX40 agonist ivuxolimab in advanced cancers. Turning to the study itself: An anti-OX40 (CD134) antibody with agonistic activity, ivuxolimab, was administered to patients. Recorded diagnoses for dose-escalation patients were hepatocellular carcinoma, melanoma, renal cell or head and neck cancer.

This chain links TRBV7-9 with TRBJ2-3; D call uncertain. The sequences come from CD4+ or CD8+ T cells sorted from blood, collected in a trial of the OX40 agonist ivuxolimab. The clonotype was recovered from an adult with an advanced solid tumor such as melanoma, head and neck, liver or kidney cancer. This CDR3 is CASSFTGNTDTQYF. DNA of the CDR3: TGTGCCAGCAGCTTTACCGGTAACACAGATACGCAGTATTTT.